A single sample gave rise to the 30 T cell receptor beta chains below, sequenced in a study of identical twins. TCRdb ran MiXCR on the 5' RACE reads and lists one entry per CDR3 protein. The sample shows about 300,000 distinct CDR3 sequences, 9% to 15% of them seen only once. This sample also appeared in a second study, on yellow fever vaccine responses in identical twins.

The sample was CD8+ T cells sorted from blood. The source of these receptors is a woman between 18 and 29 years old in good health.

This clonotype has only a few counts. J is TRBJ2-1 and V is TRBV2; TRBD2 aligns across 7 bases. After removal of 1 base from V and 5 bases from J, the junction contained 5 bases not matched to a gene. The length of the CDR3 is 15 residues. Germline V gene lookup returns CDR1 SNHLY and CDR2 FYNNEI. The CDR3 nucleotides are TGTGCCAGCAGTGAAGGACTAGCCCCCCACAATGAGCAGTTCTTC. This encodes CASSEGLAPHNEQFF.

Ten or more counts support this clonotype. This chain connects TRBV4-1 to TRBJ1-1; D is unresolved. Per germline, CDR1 MGHRA and CDR2 YSYEKL. The CDR3 has 14 amino acids. Trimming cost V 1 base and J 3 bases, with 9 bases left between them. The CDR3 here is CASSQGSMDTEAFF. The CDR3 nucleotides are TGCGCCAGCAGCCAAGGGAGTATGGACACTGAAGCTTTCTTT.

This clonotype was counted only a few times. The rearrangement joins TRBV3-1 to TRBJ1-1, with unresolved D. The V gene's germline CDR1 is LGHDT and CDR2 YNNKEL (reference sequence). This CDR3 is built from 17 residues. Trimming shortened V by 0 bases and J by 3 bases, and 17 bases separated the two germline ends. Here the CDR3 reads CASSQDELTKGDTEAFF. For the CDR3, the DNA is TGTGCCAGCAGCCAAGATGAGCTGACGAAGGGAGACACTGAAGCTTTCTTT.

This clonotype was seen a few times. The chain uses TRBV7-9 and TRBJ2-1, with TRBD1 as a possible D gene (6 bases). CDR3 length: 15 amino acids. Looked up from germline, CDR1 is SEHNR and CDR2 is FQNEAQ (reference sequence). The V gene lost 0 bases and the J gene lost 5 bases, with 11 bases spanning the gap. CDR3 region: CASSLATGRNNEQFF. As DNA, the CDR3 is TGTGCCAGCAGCTTAGCGACAGGAAGAAACAATGAGCAGTTCTTC.

This clonotype occurred a few times. This chain uses TRBV28 with TRBJ2-1; 12 bases match TRBD2. V lost 4 bases, J lost 4 bases, and 14 bases stayed unmatched. This CDR3 has 19 amino acids. Germline CDR1 is MDHEN and CDR2 is SYDVKM. The CDR3 DNA sequence: TGTGCCAGCAGTTCCACCCTGGGACTAGCGGGTGAACGTTACAATGAGCAGTTCTTC. Residues: CASSSTLGLAGERYNEQFF.

The chain couples TRBV10-2 to TRBJ2-1; TRBD2 matches at 8 bases. The length of the CDR3 is 16 residues. Germline CDR1 WSHSY, CDR2 SAAADI. The V gene end was trimmed by 6 bases and the J gene end by 8 bases; junction bases not matched to a gene: 15. As DNA, the CDR3 is TGCGCCAGCAGACATCAAACTAGCGGAAGATACTATGAGCAGTTCTTC. Protein: CASRHQTSGRYYEQFF.

This clonotype was detected many times. The J gene is TRBJ2-7, the V gene TRBV13; D may be TRBD2 (5 bases). The CDR3 extends over 13 amino acids. The ends were cut back, 5 bases at V and 4 bases at J, with 12 bases in the middle. The germline CDR1 and CDR2 sequences are PRHDT and FYEKMQ (reference sequence). This CDR3 is CASSRSDSYEQYV. The CDR3 region has the DNA TGTGCCAGCAGCCGTTCGGACTCTTACGAGCAGTACGTC.

V gene TRBV6-2 or TRBV6-3 combines with J gene TRBJ2-7; 7 bases are shared with TRBD1. Unmatched junction bases numbered 13, after V lost 5 bases and J lost 6 bases. CDR1 MNHEY and CDR2 SVGEGT come from the germline V gene. The length of the CDR3 is 15 residues. CDR3 region: CASSVSGTVAAEQYV. The CDR3 region has the DNA TGTGCCAGCAGTGTCTCCGGGACAGTCGCTGCCGAGCAGTACGTC.

The chain employs TRBV25-1 and TRBJ1-5; D is ambiguous. The germline V and J ends were trimmed by 4 bases and 0 bases, with 7 bases remaining between them. Germline assignment: CDR1 MGHDK and CDR2 SYGVNS. The CDR3 loop spans 14 amino acids. The DNA of the CDR3 is TGTGCCAGCAGTGGGACCTATAGCAATCAGCCCCAGCATTTT. Translating gives CASSGTYSNQPQHF. The complete variable domain, with remaining parts taken from reference TRBV25-1 and TRBJ1-5, reads EADIYQTPRYLVIGTGKKITLECSQTMGHDKMYWYQQDPGMELHLIHYSYGVNSTEKGDLSSESTVSRIRTEHFPLTLESARPSHTSQYLCASSGTYSNQPQHFGDGTRLSIL.

The chain combines TRBV14 with TRBJ1-2; D gene ambiguous. Trimming stripped 3 bases from V and 4 bases from J, with 6 bases between. The CDR3 consists of 12 residues. Per germline, CDR1 SGHDN and CDR2 FVKESK. The CDR3 region is CASSHGTYGYTF. For the CDR3, the DNA is TGTGCCAGCAGCCATGGCACCTATGGCTACACCTTC.

The chain is built from TRBV27 and TRBJ2-7; possible D gene TRBD2, 5 bases. Germline CDR1 and CDR2: MNHEY and SMNVEV (reference sequence). Trimming stripped 5 bases from V and 0 bases from J, with 17 bases between. The CDR3 has 16 residues. The CDR3 DNA reads as TGTGCCAGCAGTCCACACCTCGCGGGCCCCTCCTACGAGCAGTACTTC. Encoded protein: CASSPHLAGPSYEQYF.

In DNA, the CDR3 is TGTGCCAGCAGTTTGTATTTAGGGACTAGCACAGATACGCAGTATTTT. This codes for CASSLYLGTSTDTQYF. The chain links TRBV27 to TRBJ2-3; D may be TRBD2 (6 bases). V shed 3 bases and J shed 0 bases, with 13 bases lying between them. The CDR3 consists of 16 residues. Germline V CDR1 and CDR2: MNHEY, SMNVEV (reference sequence).

This clonotype has just a few counts. This rearrangement joins TRBV3-1 to TRBJ2-1, with TRBD2 matching 8 bases. The CDR3 has 14 residues. After removal of 1 base from V and 9 bases from J, the junction contained 5 bases not matched to a gene. Germline V gene data show CDR1 as LGHDT and CDR2 as YNNKEL (reference sequence). CDR3 sequence: CASSQGAGAREQFF. The DNA for the CDR3 is TGTGCCAGCAGCCAAGGAGCGGGAGCACGTGAGCAGTTCTTC.

This sequence joins TRBV9 and TRBJ2-1, with 12 bases aligning to TRBD2. V lost 4 bases to trimming and J lost 8 bases; unmatched junction nucleotides: 7. The CDR3 is made up of 15 amino acids. Germline V gene data show CDR1 as SGDLS and CDR2 as YYNGEE. The CDR3 coding sequence is TGTGCCAGCAGCCCCCGACTAGCGGGAGACGATGAGCAGTTCTTC. Encoded protein: CASSPRLAGDDEQFF.

This clonotype appeared a few times. The chain links TRBV9 to TRBJ2-2; D may be TRBD2 (5 bases). The length of the CDR3 is 14 residues. V was trimmed by 0 bases and J by 6 bases, leaving 9 bases between them. The V gene's germline CDR1 is SGDLS and CDR2 YYNGEE. The DNA of the CDR3 is TGTGCCAGCAGCGTAGTTCCGGGGTCCGGGGAGCTGTTTTTT. It encodes CASSVVPGSGELFF. The whole variable domain, remainder taken from reference TRBV9 and TRBJ2-2, is DSGVTQTPKHLITATGQRVTLRCSPRSGDLSVYWYQQSLDQGLQFLIQYYNGEERAKGNILERFSAQQFPDLHSELNLSSLELGDSALYFCASSVVPGSGELFFGEGSRLTVL.

The rearrangement joins TRBV12-3 or TRBV12-4 to TRBJ2-5, with 10 bases matching TRBD2. The CDR3 length is 15 residues. The V segment lost 5 bases and the J segment 5 bases; nucleotides outside the gene matches: 8. The DNA for the CDR3 is TGTGCCAGCAGTCGGAGCGGGAGGGGCGGGGAGACCCAGTACTTC. Residues: CASSRSGRGGETQYF.

CDR3 region: CASTFGGGGTDTQYF. As DNA, the CDR3 is TGTGCCAGCACTTTTGGCGGGGGAGGTACAGATACGCAGTATTTT. The chain recombines TRBV28 with TRBJ2-3, with 7 bases that match TRBD2. The CDR3 contains 15 residues. J was trimmed by 3 bases and V by 7 bases; bases with no gene match: 10. In germline, CDR1 is MDHEN, CDR2 SYDVKM.

This clonotype has only a few counts. The chain uses TRBV27 and TRBJ1-3; maybe TRBD1 (6 bases). V lost 6 bases, J lost 0 bases, and 15 bases lay in between. In germline, CDR1 is MNHEY, CDR2 SMNVEV (reference sequence). CDR3 size: 16 residues. This CDR3 reads CASSPTTGSSGNTIYF. In nucleotides, the CDR3 is TGTGCCAGCAGCCCAACGACAGGAAGCTCTGGAAACACCATATATTTT.

This clonotype was counted between two and nine times. The chain recombines TRBV9 with TRBJ2-1; TRBD2 aligns across 7 bases. Trimming at V came to 0 bases and at J to 7 bases, leaving 10 bases not matched to a gene. Germline CDR1 is SGDLS and CDR2 is YYNGEE. The CDR3 contains 16 residues. The CDR3 loop is CASSVGGGSVTNEQFF. The CDR3 bases are TGTGCCAGCAGCGTAGGAGGCGGGAGTGTTACAAATGAGCAGTTCTTC. The full variable domain, in which reference TRBV9 and TRBJ2-1 provide the parts outside the CDR3, is DSGVTQTPKHLITATGQRVTLRCSPRSGDLSVYWYQQSLDQGLQFLIQYYNGEERAKGNILERFSAQQFPDLHSELNLSSLELGDSALYFCASSVGGGSVTNEQFFGPGTRLTVL.

The chain is built from TRBV5-6 and TRBJ2-7; no clear D gene. V lost 4 bases to trimming and J lost 3 bases, with 11 bases between them. The CDR3 has 13 residues. Germline V gene lookup returns CDR1 SGHDT and CDR2 YYEEEE. In nucleotides, the CDR3 is TGTGCCAGCAGCCCGAGACTGGACTACGAGCAGTACTTC. It codes for CASSPRLDYEQYF.

The chain uses TRBV6-5 and TRBJ2-1, with 9 bases aligning to TRBD2. Germline-derived CDR1 and CDR2 are MNHEY and SVGAGI. This CDR3 comprises 15 residues. The trim removed 2 bases at V and 5 bases at J, leaving 4 bases unmatched. CDR3 DNA sequence: TGTGCCAGCAGTTACGTGGCTAGCGGGAACAATGAGCAGTTCTTC. Translating it yields CASSYVASGNNEQFF.

The V call is TRBV4-1, the J call TRBJ1-3; D remains ambiguous. V dropped 4 bases and J dropped 2 bases, with 18 bases sitting between them. This CDR3 contains 17 residues. CDR1 is MGHRA and CDR2 is YSYEKL in the germline V gene. CDR3 protein: CASSLYLGGGTGNTIYF. The CDR3 coding sequence is TGCGCCAGCAGCCTTTATCTGGGCGGAGGTACTGGAAACACCATATATTTT.

The sample holds a few counts of this clonotype. The V and J genes are TRBV9 and TRBJ2-1; D might be TRBD1 or TRBD2, each matching 5 bases. V was pared by 0 bases and J by 0 bases, with 13 bases between. The CDR3 is made up of 17 amino acids. Germline V gene sequence: CDR1 SGDLS, CDR2 YYNGEE. The CDR3 reads CASSVVGDQGSYNEQFF. The CDR3 DNA sequence: TGTGCCAGCAGCGTAGTTGGGGACCAAGGCTCCTACAATGAGCAGTTCTTC.

The table lists this clonotype with a few counts. The genes are TRBV4-2 and TRBJ2-5, with TRBD2 as a possible D gene (5 bases). The V gene's germline CDR1 is LGHNA and CDR2 YNFKEQ. The CDR3 totals 14 residues. V lost 1 base to trimming and J lost 2 bases, with 8 bases between them. In DNA form, the CDR3 reads TGTGCCAGCAGCCAAGGGACTCTTCAAGAGACCCAGTACTTC. It codes for CASSQGTLQETQYF.

This sequence joins TRBV6-1 and TRBJ2-1; D uncertain. Trimming left V 3 bases short and J 5 bases short, with 14 bases between. The CDR3 spans 15 residues. Germline V CDR1 and CDR2: MNHNS, SASEGT. The CDR3 here is CASSDDPSSNNEQFF. For the CDR3, the DNA is TGTGCCAGCAGTGATGATCCTAGTTCCAACAATGAGCAGTTCTTC.

This clonotype was seen a few times. J is TRBJ2-1 and V is TRBV6-1, with 12 bases identical to TRBD2. The germline V gene has CDR1 MNHNS and CDR2 SASEGT. The V gene end was trimmed by 7 bases and the J gene end by 5 bases; junction bases not matched to a gene: 3. The CDR3 extends over 14 amino acids. CDR3 bases: TGTGCCAGCACCCTAGCGGGAGGGCACAATGAGCAGTTCTTC. The encoded protein is CASTLAGGHNEQFF.

This clonotype was seen a few times. This sequence joins TRBV3-1 and TRBJ1-2, with TRBD1 matching over 10 bases. Trimming cost V 6 bases and J 6 bases; bases outside gene matches: 10. The CDR3 contains 15 residues. Germline CDR1 LGHDT, CDR2 YNNKEL (reference sequence). The CDR3 DNA is TGTGCCAGCAGATTTACGACAGGGGGCAATAATGGCTACACCTTC. This translates into CASRFTTGGNNGYTF.

This clonotype was recorded a few times. This rearrangement joins TRBV2 to TRBJ2-3, with unresolved D. The ends were cut back, 2 bases at V and 2 bases at J, with 11 bases in the middle. This CDR3 has 15 residues. Germline V gene lookup returns CDR1 SNHLY and CDR2 FYNNEI. The CDR3: CASSEHIRPTDTQYF. The CDR3 bases are TGTGCCAGCAGTGAACACATTAGACCCACAGATACGCAGTATTTT.

CDR3 loop: CASDAGREETQYF. The CDR3 DNA reads TGTGCTAGTGACGCGGGGCGGGAAGAGACCCAGTACTTC. The gene calls are TRBV12-5 and TRBJ2-5; possibly TRBD2 for D (6 bases). Between the trimmed V and J ends, which lost 7 bases and 3 bases, there was a span of 12 bases. The CDR3 sequence is 13 residues long. Germline V gene data show CDR1 as LGHNT and CDR2 as FRNRAP.

This clonotype turned up a few times. The genes are TRBV10-3 and TRBJ2-3, with TRBD2 matching 7 bases. Looked up from germline, CDR1 is ENHRY and CDR2 is SYGVKD. V gave up 7 bases and J gave up 2 bases; unmatched junction bases: 3. The length of the CDR3 is 13 residues. CDR3 DNA: TGTGCCATCACGACTAGCTACACAGATACGCAGTATTTT. Protein sequence: CAITTSYTDTQYF.